These T cell receptor beta chains were read from a single sample in a study of Ad26.COV2.S vaccination and SARS-CoV-2 variants. Sequencing used immunoSEQ multiplex PCR; TCRdb keeps in-frame clones, though not all of them. The sample includes 300,000 to 500,000 clones, around 85% of them seen just once. This specimen consisted of peripheral blood, obtained in a trial of Ad26.COV2.S vaccine versus placebo. All receptors come from a person aged 18-65 years who received the Ad26.COV2.S COVID-19 vaccine or a placebo. CDR3s include the opening cysteine and the closing phenylalanine or tryptophan. The order of the fields is D gene, J gene, clone size, V gene, CDR3 DNA, CDR3 protein. The D gene is left open where the match is weak. Rows give clone size only sometimes, using once, few, many, or a class for an expanded clone.

D gene: TRBD1
J gene: TRBJ2-7
clone size: .
V gene: TRBV6-5
CDR3 DNA: TGTGCCAGCAGGAAATCCGGGACAGCCGGAAACGAGCAGTACTTC
CDR3 protein: CASRKSGTAGNEQYF

D gene: .
J gene: TRBJ2-2
clone size: .
V gene: TRBV19
CDR3 DNA: TGTGCCAGTAGTATTTCGGACACCGGGGAGCTGTTTTTT
CDR3 protein: CASSISDTGELFF

D gene: TRBD1
J gene: TRBJ2-1
clone size: .
V gene: TRBV9
CDR3 DNA: TGTGCCAGCAGCCCAGGGACAGGGCGAAATGAGCAGTTCTTC
CDR3 protein: CASSPGTGRNEQFF

D gene: TRBD1
J gene: TRBJ2-2
clone size: few
V gene: TRBV6-5
CDR3 DNA: TGTGCCATTTCGGACAGGGCTGATGCCGGGGAGCTGTTTTTT
CDR3 protein: CAISDRADAGELFF

D gene: TRBD1
J gene: TRBJ2-7
clone size: .
V gene: TRBV14
CDR3 DNA: TGTGCCAGCAGCCAGACAGAAAGACAGGGGGCCTACGAGCAGTACTTC
CDR3 protein: CASSQTERQGAYEQYF

D gene: .
J gene: TRBJ2-7
clone size: .
V gene: TRBV6-5
CDR3 DNA: TGTGCCAGCAGAGCCACAGTGGGGTCCTACGAGCAGTACTTC
CDR3 protein: CASRATVGSYEQYF

D gene: TRBD1
J gene: TRBJ2-2
clone size: .
V gene: TRBV4-1
CDR3 DNA: TGCGCCAGCAGCCACCCCGGGACAGGAGCGAACACCGGGGAGCTGTTTTTT
CDR3 protein: CASSHPGTGANTGELFF

D gene: .
J gene: TRBJ2-5
clone size: .
V gene: TRBV7-9
CDR3 DNA: TGTGCCAGCAGCGCCCCGGTTGCTGGAGAGACCCAGTACTTC
CDR3 protein: CASSAPVAGETQYF

D gene: .
J gene: TRBJ2-3
clone size: .
V gene: TRBV5-1
CDR3 DNA: TGCGCCAGCAGCGTTACCCGGGTTCAAGATACGCAGTATTTT
CDR3 protein: CASSVTRVQDTQYF

D gene: .
J gene: TRBJ1-2
clone size: .
V gene: TRBV6-2/TRBV6-3
CDR3 DNA: TGTGCCAGCAGTAGGGCCCTCACGGATTATGGCTACACCTTC
CDR3 protein: CASSRALTDYGYTF

D gene: .
J gene: TRBJ2-7
clone size: .
V gene: TRBV2
CDR3 DNA: TGTGCCAGCACCCCTTACGAGCAGTACTTC
CDR3 protein: CASTPYEQYF

D gene: TRBD1
J gene: TRBJ2-5
clone size: .
V gene: TRBV28
CDR3 DNA: TGTGCCAGCAGTACGCCCGGGACAGTCAAAGAGACCCAGTACTTC
CDR3 protein: CASSTPGTVKETQYF

D gene: .
J gene: TRBJ1-1
clone size: .
V gene: TRBV9
CDR3 DNA: TGTGCCAGCAGCGTAGCGGGCGCAGGGGCGAACACTGAAGCTTTCTTT
CDR3 protein: CASSVAGAGANTEAFF

D gene: .
J gene: TRBJ2-7
clone size: .
V gene: TRBV6-5
CDR3 DNA: TGTGCCAGCGGGGGAAAACTTAACGAGCAGTACTTC
CDR3 protein: CASGGKLNEQYF

D gene: .
J gene: TRBJ1-1
clone size: .
V gene: TRBV19
CDR3 DNA: TGTGCCAGTAGTACAGTCCCTACCGGGGTAACTGAAGCTTTCTTT
CDR3 protein: CASSTVPTGVTEAFF

D gene: TRBD1
J gene: TRBJ1-1
clone size: .
V gene: TRBV7-9
CDR3 DNA: TGTGCCAGCAGCCTTGGGACAGGGTGGTTGGCCACTGAAGCTTTCTTT
CDR3 protein: CASSLGTGWLATEAFF

D gene: .
J gene: TRBJ1-1
clone size: .
V gene: TRBV12-3/TRBV12-4
CDR3 DNA: TGTGCCAGCAGTTTCCGAGGGTCCACTGAAGCTTTCTTT
CDR3 protein: CASSFRGSTEAFF

D gene: .
J gene: TRBJ1-2
clone size: .
V gene: TRBV4-3
CDR3 DNA: TGCGCCAGCAGCCAAGACGATGGCAGCTCTCCCTCTTATGGCTACACCTTC
CDR3 protein: CASSQDDGSSPSYGYTF

D gene: .
J gene: TRBJ1-1
clone size: .
V gene: TRBV5-4
CDR3 DNA: TGTGCCAGCAGCTTGGACAGGGTCCGAGAAGCTTTCTTT
CDR3 protein: CASSLDRVREAFF

D gene: .
J gene: TRBJ1-3
clone size: .
V gene: TRBV6-2/TRBV6-3
CDR3 DNA: TGTGCCAGCAGTTACCAACGGTCGTTCTCTGGAAACACCATATATTTT
CDR3 protein: CASSYQRSFSGNTIYF

D gene: TRBD1
J gene: TRBJ2-7
clone size: .
V gene: TRBV11-1
CDR3 DNA: TGTGCCAGCAGCTTATCACAGGGGGCCTTGGACGAGCAGTACTTC
CDR3 protein: CASSLSQGALDEQYF

D gene: .
J gene: TRBJ2-7
clone size: .
V gene: TRBV6-5
CDR3 DNA: TGTGCCAGCAGCCAAGGGAGCTCCTACGAGCAGTACTTC
CDR3 protein: CASSQGSSYEQYF

D gene: .
J gene: TRBJ2-3
clone size: .
V gene: TRBV23-1
CDR3 DNA: TGCGCCAGCAGTCAATCCCCGATCCCGACCTCAACAGATACGCAGTATTTT
CDR3 protein: CASSQSPIPTSTDTQYF

D gene: .
J gene: TRBJ1-6
clone size: .
V gene: TRBV2
CDR3 DNA: TGTGCCAGCAGTGTATCGGCAGACTATAATTCACCCCTCCACTTT
CDR3 protein: CASSVSADYNSPLHF

D gene: .
J gene: TRBJ2-1
clone size: .
V gene: TRBV7-8
CDR3 DNA: TGTGCCAGCAGCTTAGACACAGACAATGAGCAGTTCTTC
CDR3 protein: CASSLDTDNEQFF

D gene: .
J gene: TRBJ1-1
clone size: .
V gene: TRBV14
CDR3 DNA: TGTGCCAGCAGCCCCCTGGGGTGGAACACTGAAGCTTTCTTT
CDR3 protein: CASSPLGWNTEAFF

D gene: .
J gene: TRBJ1-1
clone size: .
V gene: TRBV6-1
CDR3 DNA: TGTGCCAGCAGTGAAGCGGCGCAGAAGAACACTGAAGCTTTCTTT
CDR3 protein: CASSEAAQKNTEAFF

D gene: TRBD2
J gene: TRBJ2-5
clone size: .
V gene: TRBV5-1
CDR3 DNA: TGCGCCAGCAGTACTAGCGGGGGTGTAGGGACCCAGTACTTC
CDR3 protein: CASSTSGGVGTQYF

D gene: TRBD1
J gene: TRBJ2-7
clone size: .
V gene: TRBV29-1
CDR3 DNA: TGCAGCGTCAAGACCACAGGGGTTAGCTACGAGCAGTACTTC
CDR3 protein: CSVKTTGVSYEQYF

D gene: .
J gene: TRBJ1-1
clone size: .
V gene: TRBV19
CDR3 DNA: TGTGCCAGTAGTATAGGGGGGGCCACTGAAGCTTTCTTT
CDR3 protein: CASSIGGATEAFF

D gene: .
J gene: TRBJ2-3
clone size: .
V gene: TRBV6-2/TRBV6-3
CDR3 DNA: TGTGCCAGCAGTGCCCCCCCCACAGTAGATACGCAGTATTTT
CDR3 protein: CASSAPPTVDTQYF

D gene: .
J gene: TRBJ1-5
clone size: .
V gene: TRBV19
CDR3 DNA: TGTGCCAGTAGTAGAGGGACCTTCGTTAGCAATCAGCCCCAGCATTTT
CDR3 protein: CASSRGTFVSNQPQHF

D gene: .
J gene: TRBJ2-5
clone size: .
V gene: TRBV6-5
CDR3 DNA: TGTGCCAGCACTACCCCGAATAAAGGGTTGGAGACCCAGTACTTC
CDR3 protein: CASTTPNKGLETQYF

D gene: .
J gene: TRBJ1-3
clone size: .
V gene: TRBV5-4
CDR3 DNA: TGTGCCAGCAGCCGTCAGGGGACGGGAGGAAACACCATATATTTT
CDR3 protein: CASSRQGTGGNTIYF

D gene: TRBD1
J gene: TRBJ1-4
clone size: .
V gene: TRBV19
CDR3 DNA: TGTGCCAGTAGTATAGATAAGGGACAGGGGGTATATGAAAAACTGTTTTTT
CDR3 protein: CASSIDKGQGVYEKLFF

D gene: .
J gene: TRBJ1-5
clone size: once
V gene: TRBV1
CDR3 DNA: TGCACCAGCAGCCAAGTCAGGGATAGCAATCAGCCCCAGCATTTT
CDR3 protein: CTSSQVRDSNQPQHF

D gene: .
J gene: TRBJ2-2
clone size: .
V gene: TRBV4-3
CDR3 DNA: TGCGCCAGCAGCCAAGTAAGGACAAGTAACACCGGGGAGCTGTTTTTT
CDR3 protein: CASSQVRTSNTGELFF

D gene: .
J gene: TRBJ2-3
clone size: .
V gene: TRBV27
CDR3 DNA: TGTGCCAGCAGTTTTTCAGGGTTTTCAGATACGCAGTATTTT
CDR3 protein: CASSFSGFSDTQYF

D gene: TRBD1
J gene: TRBJ2-1
clone size: once
V gene: TRBV11-2
CDR3 DNA: TGTGCCAGCAGTTTGGACAGGGGACCCTACAATGAGCAGTTCTTC
CDR3 protein: CASSLDRGPYNEQFF

D gene: .
J gene: TRBJ2-3
clone size: .
V gene: TRBV5-6
CDR3 DNA: TGTGCCAGCGGCAGGGTTGGGGATACGCAGTATTTT
CDR3 protein: CASGRVGDTQYF

D gene: TRBD1
J gene: TRBJ1-2
clone size: .
V gene: TRBV27
CDR3 DNA: TGTGCCAGCAGTGGATGGACAGGGAATGAGTATGGCTACACCTTC
CDR3 protein: CASSGWTGNEYGYTF

D gene: .
J gene: TRBJ1-6
clone size: few
V gene: TRBV2
CDR3 DNA: TGTGCCAGCAGTGGGGACACCTTAAATTCACCCCTCCACTTT
CDR3 protein: CASSGDTLNSPLHF

D gene: .
J gene: TRBJ2-1
clone size: .
V gene: TRBV7-2
CDR3 DNA: TGTGCCAGCAGCTTACGTTGGGACGAGCAGTTCTTC
CDR3 protein: CASSLRWDEQFF

D gene: .
J gene: TRBJ1-1
clone size: .
V gene: TRBV27
CDR3 DNA: TGTGCCAGCAGTCTCCACGGGGCAGGCACTGAAGCTTTCTTT
CDR3 protein: CASSLHGAGTEAFF

D gene: .
J gene: TRBJ1-5
clone size: .
V gene: TRBV6-1
CDR3 DNA: TGTGCCAGCAGTGACGGCGCCGCAAAGCCCCAGCATTTT
CDR3 protein: CASSDGAAKPQHF

D gene: TRBD2
J gene: TRBJ2-5
clone size: few
V gene: TRBV7-9
CDR3 DNA: TGTGCCAGCAGCTCCGCTAGCGGGGGACAAGAGACCCAGTACTTC
CDR3 protein: CASSSASGGQETQYF

D gene: .
J gene: TRBJ1-2
clone size: .
V gene: TRBV14
CDR3 DNA: TGTGCCAGCAGCCAAGGACCCCCTCGGTTCTATGGCTACACCTTC
CDR3 protein: CASSQGPPRFYGYTF

D gene: .
J gene: TRBJ2-2
clone size: .
V gene: TRBV19
CDR3 DNA: TGTGCCAGTAGTAGCGAACAGGGTAACACCGGGGAGCTGTTTTTT
CDR3 protein: CASSSEQGNTGELFF